This T cell receptor (beta chain) was retrieved from a study of T cells in Graves' hyperthyroidism and ophthalmopathy. General study findings and limits: Most clonotypes that expanded in the thyroid above 0.001 also showed up in blood.

Concerning this clonotype: Its antigen remains unknown.

Amplified regions were TCR beta CDR3 sequences from RNA transcripts. HTBI primers were employed in a first-round RT-PCR of the TCR CDR3. TCRdb fed the multiplex PCR reads into MiXCR, producing one record per CDR3 protein. The table records around 700,000 distinct CDR3 sequences, about 19% of them present only once. Germline loops: CDR1 DFQATT, CDR2 SNEGSKA (reference sequence). The CDR3 consists of 16 residues. Losses at the gene ends were 5 bases for V and 0 bases for J; bases not matched to a gene: 10. Patients were excluded because of uncontrolled infection, other autoimmune disease, pregnancy or lactation. Each diagnosis drew on symptoms, thyroxine, TRAb, thyroid ultrasound and orbital computed tomography findings.

The sample comprised blood. This clonotype originated in a woman in her 50s with Graves' hyperthyroidism that later progressed to Graves' ophthalmopathy. The V gene is TRBV20-1, the J gene TRBJ1-2, with 9 nucleotides matching TRBD1. The CDR3 DNA is TGCAGTGCTCTGGACAGGGGATCGTTAGCTAACTATGGCTACACCTTC. This sequence encodes CSALDRGSLANYGYTF.